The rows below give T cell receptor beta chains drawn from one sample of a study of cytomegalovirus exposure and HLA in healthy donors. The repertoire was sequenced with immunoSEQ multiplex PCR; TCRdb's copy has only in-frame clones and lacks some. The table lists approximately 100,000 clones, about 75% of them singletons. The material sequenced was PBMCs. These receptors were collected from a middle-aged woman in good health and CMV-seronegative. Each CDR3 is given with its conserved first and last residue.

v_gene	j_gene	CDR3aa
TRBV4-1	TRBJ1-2	CASSQHQSPMHYGYTF
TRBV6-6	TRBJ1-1	CASNLDSTGGTEAFF
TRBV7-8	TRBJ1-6	CASSLGGGSPLHF
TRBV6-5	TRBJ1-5	CASREQGFNQPQHF
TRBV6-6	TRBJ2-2	CASSPSGNTGELFF
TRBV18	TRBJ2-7	CASSLGTGDREQYF
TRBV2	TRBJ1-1	CASKTGGAVVGTEAFF
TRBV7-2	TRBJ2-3	CASSLSGGAIDTQYF
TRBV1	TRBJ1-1	CTSSQETGLLYAEAFF
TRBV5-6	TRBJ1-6	CASSLDPPTGQLHF
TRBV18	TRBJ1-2	CASSPTDGDSPYYGYTF
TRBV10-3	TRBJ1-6	CAISTGTVSYNSPLHF
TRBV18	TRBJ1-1	CASSPAAKNTEAFF
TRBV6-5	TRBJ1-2	CASVGSGSFYGYTF
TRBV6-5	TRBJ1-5	CASSPDGRRPQHF
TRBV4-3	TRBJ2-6	CASSRLRQGTGANVLTF
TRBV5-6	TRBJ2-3	CASSKDRGDTQYF
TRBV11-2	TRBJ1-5	CASSLDPPGYSNQPQHF
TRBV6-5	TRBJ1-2	CASTKRGQGNYGYTF
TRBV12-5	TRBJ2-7	CASGLGGMGSEQYF
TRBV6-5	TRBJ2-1	CASSSSGTGDVGEQFF
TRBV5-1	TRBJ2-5	CASSTRDRRETQYF
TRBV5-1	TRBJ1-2	CASRWTGSNYGYTF
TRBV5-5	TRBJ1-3	CASSLDRTAGNTIYF
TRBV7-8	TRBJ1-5	CASSLRTGGASNQPQHF
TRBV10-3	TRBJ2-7	CAISEGPAYEQYF
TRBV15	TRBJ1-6	CATSRDLGSFGSPLHF
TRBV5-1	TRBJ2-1	CASSSGVNNEQFF
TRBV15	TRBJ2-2	CATSRDLAGATGELFF
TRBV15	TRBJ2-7	CATSRAAGGYEQYF
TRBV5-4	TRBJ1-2	CASSGGDDYGYTF
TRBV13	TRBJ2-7	CASSRTGAEQYF
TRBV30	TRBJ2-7	CAWSGRGDLYEQYF
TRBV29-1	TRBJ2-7	CSVLSGGYEQYF
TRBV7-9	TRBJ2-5	CTSSLSLQETQYF
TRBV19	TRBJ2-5	CATSSGGRSETQYF
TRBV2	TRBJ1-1	CASRAGQEAFF
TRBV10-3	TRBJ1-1	CAISQGADTEAFF
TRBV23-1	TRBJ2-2	CASSLGGQVDTGELFF
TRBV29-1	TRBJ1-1	CSVVIGEAFF
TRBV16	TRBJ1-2	CASSQEKPRANYGYTF
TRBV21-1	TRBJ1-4	CASSKDGRRTNEKLFF
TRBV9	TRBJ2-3	CASSVRGGRADTQYF
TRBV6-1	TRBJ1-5	CASSVNTGGDQPQHF
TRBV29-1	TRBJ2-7	CSVSSGPYEQYF
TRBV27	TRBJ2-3	CASRYAGAVDTQYF